This TCR beta chain stems from a study of shared clonotypes between healthy human individuals. Naive CD8 cells, CD45RO-negative and positively selected for CCR7, excluded terminally differentiated effector memory CD45RA+ cells. A remark on this clone: What it binds is not known. Other DNA sequences in the sample encode the same CDR3.

CDR3 size: 16 residues. The V gene's germline CDR1 is MGHRA and CDR2 YSYEKL. V shed 1 base, J shed 1 base, and the junction held 3 bases outside the gene matches. Whole-study results and caveats: Sorted-subset sequencing was shown by rarefaction to be incomplete despite large depth. The sharing of roughly 5% of naive CD4 clonotypes was seen across several donors. Only blood was sampled, and tissue TCR repertoires likely differ from blood ones.

Deep was the level at which the assay was run. Here immunoSEQ multiplex PCR was the method, and the copy in TCRdb shows in-frame clones only, minus some. The sample includes 630,000 or so clones, roughly 98% of them seen just once. The specimen was naive CD8+ T cells sorted from blood. The V and J genes are TRBV4-1 and TRBJ2-5, with 10 bases lining up with TRBD2. The receptor was derived from a man aged 25-40 years in good health. CDR3 sequence (DNA): TGCGCCAGCAGCCAAGGACTAGCGGGCACCCAAGAGACCCAGTACTTC. Its translation is CASSQGLAGTQETQYF.